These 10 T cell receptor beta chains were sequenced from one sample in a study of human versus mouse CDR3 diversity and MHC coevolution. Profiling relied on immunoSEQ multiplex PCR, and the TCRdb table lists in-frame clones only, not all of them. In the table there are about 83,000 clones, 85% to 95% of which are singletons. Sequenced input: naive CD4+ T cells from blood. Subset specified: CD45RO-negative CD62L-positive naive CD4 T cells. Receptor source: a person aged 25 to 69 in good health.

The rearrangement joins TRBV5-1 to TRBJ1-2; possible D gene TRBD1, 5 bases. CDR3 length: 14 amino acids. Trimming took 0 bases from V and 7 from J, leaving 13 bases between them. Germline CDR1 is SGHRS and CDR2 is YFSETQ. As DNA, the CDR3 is TGCGCCAGCAGCTTGGGGGGTACAGGCAGTGGCTACACCTTC. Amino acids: CASSLGGTGSGYTF.

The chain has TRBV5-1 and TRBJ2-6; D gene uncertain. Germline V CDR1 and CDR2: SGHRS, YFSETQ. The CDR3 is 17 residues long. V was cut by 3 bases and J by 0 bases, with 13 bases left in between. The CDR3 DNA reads TGCGCCAGCAGCTCCTCCGGTATGAGCTCTGGGGCCAACGTCCTGACTTTC. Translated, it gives CASSSSGMSSGANVLTF.

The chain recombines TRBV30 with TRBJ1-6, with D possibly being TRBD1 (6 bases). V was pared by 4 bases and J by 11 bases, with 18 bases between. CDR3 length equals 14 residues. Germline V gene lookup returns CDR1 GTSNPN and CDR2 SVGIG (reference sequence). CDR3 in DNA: TGTGCCTGGACGAAGGACAGTGGGTATCCACCCCTCCACTTT. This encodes CAWTKDSGYPPLHF.

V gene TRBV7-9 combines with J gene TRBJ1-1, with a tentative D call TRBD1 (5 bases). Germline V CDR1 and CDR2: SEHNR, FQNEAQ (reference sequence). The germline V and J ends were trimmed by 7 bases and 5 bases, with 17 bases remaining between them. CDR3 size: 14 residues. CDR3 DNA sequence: TGTGCCAGCATCTATAGGGGTACTGGGACTGAAGCTTTCTTT. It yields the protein CASIYRGTGTEAFF.

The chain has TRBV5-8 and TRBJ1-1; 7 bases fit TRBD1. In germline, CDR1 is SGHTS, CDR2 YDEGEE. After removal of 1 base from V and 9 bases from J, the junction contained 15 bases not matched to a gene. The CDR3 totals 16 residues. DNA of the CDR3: TGTGCCAGCAGCTTGTCAAATGTGGTAGGGACAGATAAAGCTTTCTTT. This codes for CASSLSNVVGTDKAFF.

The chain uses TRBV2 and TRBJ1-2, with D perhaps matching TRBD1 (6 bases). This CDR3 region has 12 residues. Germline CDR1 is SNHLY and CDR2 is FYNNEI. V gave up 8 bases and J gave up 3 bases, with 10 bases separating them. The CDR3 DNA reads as TGTGCCAGCCTCCACAGGGACTATGGCTACACCTTC. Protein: CASLHRDYGYTF.

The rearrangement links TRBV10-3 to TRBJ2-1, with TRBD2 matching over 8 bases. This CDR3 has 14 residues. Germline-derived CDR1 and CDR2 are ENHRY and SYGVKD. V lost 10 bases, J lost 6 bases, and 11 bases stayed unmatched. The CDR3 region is CANGDSGERNEQFF. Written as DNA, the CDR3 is TGTGCCAACGGTGATAGCGGGGAACGCAATGAGCAGTTCTTC.

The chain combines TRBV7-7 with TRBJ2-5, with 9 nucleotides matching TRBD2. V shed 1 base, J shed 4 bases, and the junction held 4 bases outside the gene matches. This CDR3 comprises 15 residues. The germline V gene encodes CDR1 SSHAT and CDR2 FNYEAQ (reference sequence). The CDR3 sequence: CASSLGLAGRETQYF. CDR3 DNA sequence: TGTGCCAGCAGCTTAGGGCTAGCGGGAAGAGAGACCCAGTACTTC.

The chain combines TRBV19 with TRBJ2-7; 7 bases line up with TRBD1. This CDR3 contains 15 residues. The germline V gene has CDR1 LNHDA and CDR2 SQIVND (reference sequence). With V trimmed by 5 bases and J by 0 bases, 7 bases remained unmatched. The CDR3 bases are TGTGCCAGTAGTGACAGGGTAACGACCTCCTACGAGCAGTACTTC. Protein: CASSDRVTTSYEQYF.

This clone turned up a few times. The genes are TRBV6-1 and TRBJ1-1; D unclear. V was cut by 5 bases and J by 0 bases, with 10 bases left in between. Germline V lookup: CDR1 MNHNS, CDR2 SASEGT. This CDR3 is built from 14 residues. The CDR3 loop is CASSQVSMNTEAFF. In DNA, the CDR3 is TGTGCCAGCAGTCAGGTTTCCATGAACACTGAAGCTTTCTTT.